This T cell receptor beta chain was sequenced for a study of early T cells in non-severe SARS-CoV-2 infection (dated by TCRdb to 2020 to 2022). General notes on the study: Bulk RNA from unsorted whole blood was used for TCR sequencing, so alpha and beta chains could not be paired.

The study at large found these results: Matching against VDJdb was skewed toward anti-spike CD8 responses, likely underestimated virus-specific expansions, and missed private and CD4 specificities.

CDR3 length: 16 amino acids, cysteine to phenylalanine. Only CDR3 DNA remains: 48 bases, in frame from the first base. Looking up the germline V gene (reference sequence) yields CDR1 GTSNPN and CDR2 SVGIG. V has 4 bases trimmed and J has 5 bases trimmed; junction bases matching no gene number 16. This clonotype was counted between two and nine times. Its antigen remains unidentified. No base qualities exist here, and no much larger clone lies one base off it. A case-control design nested within a healthcare worker cohort in London, UK, was used, with weekly nasopharyngeal swab PCR tests and blood sampling performed. Healthcare workers were recruited during the week of the UK lockdown, between 23 and 31 March 2020, and followed weekly for up to 16 weeks. Receptors were amplified or captured by 5' RACE. Reads for this sample came from a NextSeq 500. Unique molecular identifiers were attached to individual cDNA molecules in the TCR library protocol so that sequencing error and PCR bias could be corrected. Both TCR alpha and beta chains were sequenced, and tight co-correlation was observed between alpha and beta sequence abundances in each sample. Per the original workflow: Decombinator V4 was used to perform V gene, J gene and CDR3 annotation of TCR sequences. Expanded TCRs were defined as changing significantly between any two time points under a Poisson model with p below 0.0001. TCR abundances were normalised to the total number of TCRs sequenced per sample and were expressed as counts per million. TRAV1-2 paired with TRAJ12, TRAJ20 or TRAJ33 defined MAIT TCRs, while TRAV10 paired with TRAJ18 defined iNKT TCRs. VDJdb, accessed 1 November 2021, was searched for CMV, EBV and SARS-CoV-2 annotated TCRs, with TCRs annotated for multiple antigens excluded. Clones were called with MiXCR by TCRdb after fastp trimmed the public reads at Q25, and only in-frame beta chains were retained. Every distinct CDR3 protein forms one entry, paired with its most common genes and DNA. TCRdb's processing, not the study's, gives the V and J calls here. The sample table holds some 37,000 distinct CDR3 sequences, of which approximately 8.9% were seen once. The ten largest clones represent 9.5% to 15% of the sample.

The rearrangement combines TRBV30 with TRBJ1-2; 7 nucleotides in the junction match TRBD1. The receptor was isolated from an adult who was a healthcare worker with PCR-confirmed SARS-CoV-2 infection or an uninfected control (not recorded which). The specimen was whole blood. The sequence in DNA is TGTGCCTGGACCCCGGTAACAGGGGCCCGACTTTATGGCTACACCTTC. It encodes CAWTPVTGARLYGYTF.